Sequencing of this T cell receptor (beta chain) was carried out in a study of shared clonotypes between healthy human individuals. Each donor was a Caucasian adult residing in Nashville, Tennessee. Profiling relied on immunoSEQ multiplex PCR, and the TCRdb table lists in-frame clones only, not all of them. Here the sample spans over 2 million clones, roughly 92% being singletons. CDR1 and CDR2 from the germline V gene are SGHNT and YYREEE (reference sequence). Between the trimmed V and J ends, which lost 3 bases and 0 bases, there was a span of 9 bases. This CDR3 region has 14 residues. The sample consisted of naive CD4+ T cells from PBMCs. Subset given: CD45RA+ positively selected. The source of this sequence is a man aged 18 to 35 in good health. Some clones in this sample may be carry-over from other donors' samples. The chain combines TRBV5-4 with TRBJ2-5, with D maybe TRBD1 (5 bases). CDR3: CASSSRAHQETQYF. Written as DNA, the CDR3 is TGTGCCAGCAGCTCCAGGGCCCACCAAGAGACCCAGTACTTC. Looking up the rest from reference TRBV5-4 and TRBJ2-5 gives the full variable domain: ETGVTQSPTHLIKTRGQQVTLRCSSQSGHNTVSWYQQALGQGPQFIFQYYREEENGRGNFPPRFSGLQFPNYSSELNVNALELDDSALYLCASSSRAHQETQYFGPGTRLLVL.